The 29 T cell receptor beta chains presented below share a single source sample, sequenced in a study of beta chain features in type 1 diabetes. Reverse transcription of all isolated RNA meant that expressed TCRB transcripts were sequenced. This table comes from immunoSEQ multiplex PCR, and its TCRdb copy is limited to in-frame clones, with some not included. The sample carries about 210,000 clones, roughly 10% recorded once. Sequenced input: central memory CD4+ T cells from blood. These TCRs come from a man aged 18 to 35 in good health.

This clone was detected only a few times. This may be a read error, as it is one base from a much larger clone. This CDR3 reads CASRYQETQYF. CDR3 sequence (DNA): TGTGCCAGCAGGTACCAAGAGACCCAGTACTTC. The chain joins TRBV21-1 to TRBJ2-5. TRBV21-1 counts as a pseudogene. This CDR3 spans 11 amino acids.

This clone was counted between two and nine times. The V call is TRBV6-1, the J call TRBJ2-7, with 7 positions matching TRBD2. This CDR3 has 15 residues. V shed 6 bases and J 3 bases; nucleotides not matched to a gene: 11. Germline V CDR1 and CDR2: MNHNS, SASEGT. CDR3 amino acids: CASSSPAVAGYEQYF. The CDR3 DNA is TGTGCCAGCAGCAGCCCCGCCGTAGCGGGCTACGAGCAGTACTTC.

This clone was seen a few times. The chain joins TRBV7-2 to TRBJ2-1; TRBD2 matches at 8 bases. There are 14 residues in the CDR3. Germline V CDR1 and CDR2: SGHTA, FQGNSA. V lost 5 bases to trimming and J lost 9 bases; unmatched junction nucleotides: 9. The CDR3 DNA reads as TGTGCCAGCAGCAATCAAGCGGGAGAAGGTGAGCAGTTCTTC. Translation: CASSNQAGEGEQFF.

In this sample, this clone turned up a few times. The chain couples TRBV27 to TRBJ1-5, with 7 bases that match TRBD1. With 4 bases clipped from V and 3 bases from J, the junction kept 3 bases outside the gene matches. Germline values: CDR1 MNHEY, CDR2 SMNVEV (reference sequence). CDR3 length equals 14 residues. In DNA, the CDR3 is TGTGCCAGCAGTTACCAGGGGGTCAATCAGCCCCAGCATTTT. Translating it yields CASSYQGVNQPQHF.

This chain joins TRBV7-2 and TRBJ2-2, with D uncertain. V lost 0 bases and J lost 1, with 6 bases in between. Germline values: CDR1 SGHTA, CDR2 FQGNSA. This CDR3 has 15 amino acids. CDR3 loop: CASSLAFRNTGELFF. CDR3 nucleotides: TGTGCCAGCAGCTTAGCTTTCCGGAACACCGGGGAGCTGTTTTTT.

The rearrangement uses TRBV2 and TRBJ1-1; no firm D call. Trimming pared 5 bases from V and 0 bases from J, leaving 7 bases between. CDR1 SNHLY and CDR2 FYNNEI come from the germline V gene. The CDR3 spans 13 residues. For the CDR3, the DNA is TGTGCCAGCAGTCTGGATATGAACACTGAAGCTTTCTTT. This sequence encodes CASSLDMNTEAFF.

Only a few counts were recorded for this clone. Here the CDR3 reads CASSRPPTGELFF. The CDR3 coding sequence is TGTGCCAGCAGCCGGCCCCCAACCGGGGAGCTGTTTTTT. The chain carries TRBV5-5 and TRBJ2-2; D remains unclear. Per germline, CDR1 SGHKS and CDR2 YYEKEE (reference sequence). This CDR3 is 13 amino acids long. V was trimmed by 4 bases and J by 5 bases, leaving 9 bases between them.

This clone was seen a few times. The CDR3 sequence is CASHRVTGVSAGNEQFF. The CDR3 nucleotides are TGTGCCAGCCACCGTGTCACAGGGGTGTCGGCAGGGAATGAGCAGTTCTTC. The chain uses TRBV27 and TRBJ2-1, with 7 bases aligning to TRBD1. Germline lookup yields CDR1 MNHEY and CDR2 SMNVEV (reference sequence). The trim removed 8 bases at V and 7 bases at J, leaving 20 bases unmatched. The CDR3 has 17 amino acids.

This clone occurred a few times. The same CDR3 is also encoded by other DNA sequences in this sample. This rearrangement joins TRBV30 to TRBJ2-7; tentatively, D is TRBD2 (5 bases). From germline, CDR1 is GTSNPN and CDR2 SVGIG (reference sequence). The CDR3 has 11 amino acids. V lost 4 bases and J 2 bases, leaving 6 bases between the germline ends. CDR3 in amino acids: CAWKRAYEQYF. The CDR3, as DNA: TGTGCCTGGAAGAGGGCCTACGAGCAGTACTTC.

This clone was counted at least ten times. This same CDR3 is encoded by further DNA sequences in the sample. This chain links TRBV2 with TRBJ2-1; the D is unclear. The CDR3 is 11 residues long. Germline lookup yields CDR1 SNHLY and CDR2 FYNNEI. V shed 6 bases and J shed 4 bases, with 4 bases lying between them. CDR3 in amino acids: CASSEYNEQFF. CDR3 coding DNA: TGTGCCAGCAGCGAGTACAATGAGCAGTTCTTC.

This clone was detected many times. The chain couples TRBV6-5 to TRBJ2-4; unclear D gene. Trimming cost V 4 bases and J 5 bases, with 9 bases left between them. Germline-derived CDR1 and CDR2 are MNHEY and SVGAGI. The CDR3 has 13 amino acids. The CDR3 DNA reads as TGTGCCAGCAGTTTCCTCCGGGAAAACATTCAGTACTTC. Translated, it gives CASSFLRENIQYF.

This clone occurred a few times. This chain connects TRBV11-2 to TRBJ2-5; no clear D gene. V lost 0 bases and J lost 1, with 15 bases in between. The germline CDR1 and CDR2 sequences are SGHAT and FQNNGV. The length of the CDR3 is 17 residues. Here the CDR3 reads CASSLDVLGRLQETQYF. For the CDR3, the DNA is TGTGCCAGCAGCTTAGATGTCCTTGGACGCCTCCAAGAGACCCAGTACTTC.

This clone was seen a handful of times. V is TRBV19 and J is TRBJ2-1, with TRBD2 identical over 8 bases. The ends lost 5 bases at V and 7 bases at J; junction bases unmatched: 4. The V gene's germline CDR1 is LNHDA and CDR2 SQIVND (reference sequence). The CDR3 covers 13 residues. This chain's CDR3 is CASSRRLANEQFF. The DNA for the CDR3 is TGTGCCAGTAGTCGCCGACTAGCGAATGAGCAGTTCTTC.

The sample holds a few counts of this clone. A clone one base away is much larger, so this may be a read error. The chain links TRBV27 to TRBJ1-5; TRBD1 agrees at 9 bases. CDR3 length: 15 residues. Per germline, CDR1 MNHEY and CDR2 SMNVEV (reference sequence). V shed 3 bases and J 3 bases; nucleotides not matched to a gene: 3. The DNA for the CDR3 is TGTGCCAGCAGTTTGCGACAGGGGGTCAATCAGCCCCAGCATTTT. Protein product: CASSLRQGVNQPQHF.

Of note for this clone: Other DNA sequences in the sample encode the same CDR3. The chain combines TRBV5-1 with TRBJ2-5; TRBD1 matches 7 bases. The CDR3 spans 14 residues. CDR1 and CDR2 (germline): SGHRS, YFSETQ. V lost 0 bases, J lost 1 base, and 0 bases stayed unmatched. The chain's CDR3 is CASSLAGGQETQYF. The DNA for the CDR3 is TGCGCCAGCAGCTTGGCAGGGGGCCAAGAGACCCAGTACTTC.

There are a few counts of this clone. The gene calls are TRBV30 and TRBJ1-6; 9 nucleotides line up with TRBD1. The CDR3 consists of 13 residues. The germline gives CDR1 GTSNPN, CDR2 SVGIG (reference sequence). J was trimmed by 10 bases and V by 5 bases; bases with no gene match: 6. CDR3 amino acids: CAWGGQGYSPLHF. In nucleotides, the CDR3 is TGTGCCTGGGGCGGACAGGGGTACTCACCCCTCCACTTT.

Ten or more counts support this clone. The chain combines TRBV7-2 with TRBJ2-7; 10 nucleotides line up with TRBD2. This CDR3 is built from 14 residues. Germline CDR1 and CDR2: SGHTA and FQGNSA. The V and J ends lost 5 bases and 6 bases, in that order; junction bases with no gene match: 7. The CDR3, as DNA: TGTGCCAGCAGCCTCACTAGCGGGAAGGGCGAGCAGTACTTC. Residues: CASSLTSGKGEQYF.

This clone appeared a few times. The rearrangement links TRBV7-9 to TRBJ1-3; D may be TRBD1 (5 bases). V was shortened by 4 bases and J by 0 bases, with 13 bases between the two germline ends. CDR1 is SEHNR, CDR2 FQNEAQ, per germline (reference sequence). The CDR3 loop spans 16 amino acids. The DNA of the CDR3 is TGTGCCAGCAGCTCCAATAGGGGCTACTCTGGAAACACCATATATTTT. Protein sequence: CASSSNRGYSGNTIYF.

This clone appeared many times. This chain joins TRBV7-4 and TRBJ2-3, with a weak D call TRBD2 (5 bases). The CDR3 loop spans 16 amino acids. The V gene lost 5 bases and the J gene lost 6 bases, with 21 bases spanning the gap. The germline V gene encodes CDR1 SGHVT and CDR2 SQSDAQ. This chain's CDR3 is CASSPYGGLRADTQYF. The CDR3 region has the DNA TGTGCCAGCAGCCCATACGGAGGACTTCGGGCCGATACGCAGTATTTT.

The rearrangement joins TRBV28 to TRBJ1-1, with D maybe TRBD1 (6 bases). The germline V gene has CDR1 MDHEN and CDR2 SYDVKM. This CDR3 has 15 residues. V was shortened by 3 bases and J by 1 base, with 12 bases between the two germline ends. CDR3 sequence: CASSFWQTGNTEAFF. Here the CDR3 DNA reads TGTGCCAGCAGTTTTTGGCAGACAGGGAACACTGAAGCTTTCTTT. Based on the CDR3 plus reference TRBV28 and TRBJ1-1, the full variable domain is DVKVTQSSRYLVKRTGEKVFLECVQDMDHENMFWYRQDPGLGLRLIYFSYDVKMKEKGDIPEGYSVSREKKERFSLILESASTNQTSMYLCASSFWQTGNTEAFFGQGTRLTVV.

The table lists this clone with a few counts. The chain employs TRBV18 and TRBJ1-4; D remains unclear. Germline CDR1 is KGHSH and CDR2 is LQKENI. The V gene lost 3 bases and the J gene lost 0 bases, with 11 bases spanning the gap. The CDR3 sequence is 16 residues long. CDR3 DNA sequence: TGTGCCAGCTCACCCTCCTTAGCCGCAACTAATGAAAAACTGTTTTTT. Translating gives CASSPSLAATNEKLFF.

This clone was seen ten or more times. The J gene is TRBJ2-5, the V gene TRBV6-5, with D unclear. The V gene's germline CDR1 is MNHEY and CDR2 SVGAGI. V gave up 2 bases and J gave up 7 bases, with 11 bases separating them. There are 13 residues in the CDR3. CDR3 amino acids: CASSYPGSWTQYF. DNA for the CDR3: TGTGCCAGCAGTTACCCCGGTAGTTGGACCCAGTACTTC.

The chain carries TRBV5-1 and TRBJ2-3; D is possibly TRBD1 (6 bases). V was cut by 6 bases and J by 0 bases, with 11 bases left in between. This CDR3 comprises 14 residues. Germline-derived CDR1 and CDR2 are SGHRS and YFSETQ. CDR3 nucleotide sequence: TGCGCCAGCACCGACAGGTCTAGCACAGATACGCAGTATTTT. This sequence encodes CASTDRSSTDTQYF.

This chain joins TRBV18 and TRBJ1-1, with TRBD1 matching 7 bases. This CDR3 is built from 15 residues. The V segment lost 3 bases and the J segment 3 bases; nucleotides outside the gene matches: 7. CDR1 and CDR2 (germline): KGHSH, LQKENI. In DNA form, the CDR3 reads TGTGCCAGCTCACCCGGACAGGCGACGGACACTGAAGCTTTCTTT. Protein: CASSPGQATDTEAFF.

V and J are TRBV9 and TRBJ2-6; 8 nucleotides line up with TRBD2. Germline lookup yields CDR1 SGDLS and CDR2 YYNGEE. The V gene end was trimmed by 5 bases and the J gene end by 0 bases; junction bases not matched to a gene: 1. This CDR3 contains 15 residues. CDR3 sequence (DNA): TGTGCCAGCAGGGCGGGAGGCTCTGGGGCCAACGTCCTGACTTTC. Translating gives CASRAGGSGANVLTF. Filled out from reference TRBV9 and TRBJ2-6, the complete variable domain reads DSGVTQTPKHLITATGQRVTLRCSPRSGDLSVYWYQQSLDQGLQFLIQYYNGEERAKGNILERFSAQQFPDLHSELNLSSLELGDSALYFCASRAGGSGANVLTFGAGSRLTVL.

This chain links TRBV5-1 with TRBJ2-3, with D uncertain. Germline lookup yields CDR1 SGHRS and CDR2 YFSETQ. Trimming took 4 bases from V and 0 from J, leaving 15 bases between them. The CDR3 is 16 residues long. CDR3: CASSPDRAASTDTQYF. For the CDR3, the DNA is TGCGCCAGCAGCCCCGACCGGGCCGCTAGCACAGATACGCAGTATTTT.

The CDR3: CSVDRASETQYF. CDR3 coding DNA: TGCAGCGTTGACCGGGCATCGGAGACCCAGTACTTC. The V and J genes are TRBV29-1 and TRBJ2-5; no definite D call. V lost 3 bases to trimming and J lost 5 bases, with 10 bases between them. CDR3 size: 12 residues. Per germline, CDR1 SQVTM and CDR2 ANQGSEA.

This clone was found a few times. V and J are TRBV29-1 and TRBJ1-2; TRBD1 might be the D (5 bases). The CDR3 has 13 amino acids. Trimming removed 2 bases from V and 3 bases from J, with 10 bases in between. Germline values: CDR1 SQVTM, CDR2 ANQGSEA. The CDR3 loop reads CSVEWGIDYGYTF. Here the CDR3 DNA reads TGCAGCGTTGAATGGGGGATTGACTATGGCTACACCTTC.

The chain is built from TRBV4-3 and TRBJ2-1; D may correspond to TRBD1 or TRBD2 (5 bases each). V lost 0 bases and J lost 9, with 15 bases in between. CDR3 length equals 15 residues. The germline gives CDR1 LGHNA, CDR2 YSLEER. CDR3 DNA sequence: TGCGCCAGCAGCCAAGAAGTGGGACCTGTTGGTGAGCAGTTCTTC. Amino acid sequence: CASSQEVGPVGEQFF.